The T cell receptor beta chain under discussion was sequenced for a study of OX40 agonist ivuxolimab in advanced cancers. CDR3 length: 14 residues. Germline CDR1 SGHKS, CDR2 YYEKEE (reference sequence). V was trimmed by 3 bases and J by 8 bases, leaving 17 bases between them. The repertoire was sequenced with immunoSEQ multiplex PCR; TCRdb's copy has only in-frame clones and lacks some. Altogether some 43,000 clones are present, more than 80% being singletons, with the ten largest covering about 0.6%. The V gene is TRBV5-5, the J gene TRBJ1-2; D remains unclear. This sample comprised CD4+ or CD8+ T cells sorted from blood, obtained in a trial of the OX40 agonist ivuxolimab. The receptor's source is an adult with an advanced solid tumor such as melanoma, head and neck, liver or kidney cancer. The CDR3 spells CASSSVQRVGGYTF. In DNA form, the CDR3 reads TGTGCCAGCAGCTCCGTACAAAGAGTCGGAGGCTACACCTTC.